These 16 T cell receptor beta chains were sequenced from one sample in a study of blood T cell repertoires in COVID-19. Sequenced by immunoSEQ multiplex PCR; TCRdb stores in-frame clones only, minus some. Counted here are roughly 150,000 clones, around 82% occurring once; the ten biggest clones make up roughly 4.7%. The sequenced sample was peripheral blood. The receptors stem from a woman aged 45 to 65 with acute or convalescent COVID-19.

CDR3 residues: CASSEYQGVGNYGYTF. CDR3 bases: TGTGCCAGCAGTGAATATCAGGGGGTGGGTAACTATGGCTACACCTTC. V usage is TRBV25-1 and J usage is TRBJ1-2, with 7 bases aligning to TRBD1. The CDR3 is made up of 16 amino acids. The trim removed 0 bases at V and 1 base at J, leaving 5 bases unmatched. In germline, CDR1 is MGHDK, CDR2 SYGVNS.

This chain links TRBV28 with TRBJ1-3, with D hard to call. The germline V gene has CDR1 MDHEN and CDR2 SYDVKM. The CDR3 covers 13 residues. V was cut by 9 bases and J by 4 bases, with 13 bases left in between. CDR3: CASNTGGGNTIYF. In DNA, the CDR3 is TGTGCCAGTAATACCGGAGGGGGAAACACCATATATTTT.

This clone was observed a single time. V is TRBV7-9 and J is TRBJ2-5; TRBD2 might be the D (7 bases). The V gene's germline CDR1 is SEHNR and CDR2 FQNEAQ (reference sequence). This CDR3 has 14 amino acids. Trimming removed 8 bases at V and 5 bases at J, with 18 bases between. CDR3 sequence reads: CASLFGGGGETQYF. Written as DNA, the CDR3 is TGTGCCAGCCTGTTTGGCGGGGGCGGGGAGACCCAGTACTTC.

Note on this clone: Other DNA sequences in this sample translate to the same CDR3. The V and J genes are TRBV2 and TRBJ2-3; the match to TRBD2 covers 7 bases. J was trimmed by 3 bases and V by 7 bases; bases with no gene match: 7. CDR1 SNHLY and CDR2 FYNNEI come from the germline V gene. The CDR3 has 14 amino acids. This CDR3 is CASTERGITDTQYF. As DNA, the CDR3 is TGTGCCAGCACCGAGCGGGGAATTACAGATACGCAGTATTTT.

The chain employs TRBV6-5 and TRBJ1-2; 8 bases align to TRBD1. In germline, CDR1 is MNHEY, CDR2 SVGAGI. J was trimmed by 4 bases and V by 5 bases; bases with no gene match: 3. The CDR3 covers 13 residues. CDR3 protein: CASSQGQVYGYTF. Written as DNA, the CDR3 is TGTGCCAGCAGTCAGGGACAGGTCTATGGCTACACCTTC.

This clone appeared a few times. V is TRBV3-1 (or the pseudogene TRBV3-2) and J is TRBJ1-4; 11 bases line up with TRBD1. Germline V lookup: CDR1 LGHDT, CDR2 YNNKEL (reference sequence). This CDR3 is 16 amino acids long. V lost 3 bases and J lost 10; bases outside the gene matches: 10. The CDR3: CASSHLGDRGRGKLFF. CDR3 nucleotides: TGTGCCAGCAGCCACCTCGGGGACAGGGGGAGAGGAAAACTGTTTTTT.

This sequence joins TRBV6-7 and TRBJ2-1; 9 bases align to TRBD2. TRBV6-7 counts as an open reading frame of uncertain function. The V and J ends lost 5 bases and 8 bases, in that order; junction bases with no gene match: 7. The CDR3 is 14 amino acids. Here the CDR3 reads CASSGGTSNDEQFF. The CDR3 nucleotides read TGTGCCAGCAGTGGGGGGACTAGCAACGATGAGCAGTTCTTC.

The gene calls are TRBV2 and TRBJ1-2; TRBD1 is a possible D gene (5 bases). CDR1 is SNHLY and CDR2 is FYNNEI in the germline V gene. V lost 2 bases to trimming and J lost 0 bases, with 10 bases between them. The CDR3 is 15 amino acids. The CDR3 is CASSEHPGTNYGYTF. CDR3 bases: TGTGCCAGCAGTGAACATCCAGGGACTAACTATGGCTACACCTTC.

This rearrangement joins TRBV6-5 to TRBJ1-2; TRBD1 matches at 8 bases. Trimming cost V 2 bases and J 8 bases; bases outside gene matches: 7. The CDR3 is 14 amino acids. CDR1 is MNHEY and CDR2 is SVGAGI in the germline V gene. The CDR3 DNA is TGTGCCAGCAGTTACCGGACAGGGAACGAGGGCTACACCTTC. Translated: CASSYRTGNEGYTF.

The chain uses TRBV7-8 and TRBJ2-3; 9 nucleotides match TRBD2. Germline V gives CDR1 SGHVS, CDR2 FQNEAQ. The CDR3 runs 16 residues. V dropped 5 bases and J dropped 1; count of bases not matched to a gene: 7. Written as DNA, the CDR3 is TGTGCCAGCAGCCTAGGAGCGGGGGGCGGCACAGATACGCAGTATTTT. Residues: CASSLGAGGGTDTQYF.

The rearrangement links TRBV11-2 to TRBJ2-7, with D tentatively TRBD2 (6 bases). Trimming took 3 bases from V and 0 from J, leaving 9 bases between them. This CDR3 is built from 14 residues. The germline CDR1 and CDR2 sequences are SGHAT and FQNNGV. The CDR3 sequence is CASSFYGSSYEQYF. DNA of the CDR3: TGTGCCAGCAGCTTCTACGGGAGCTCCTACGAGCAGTACTTC.

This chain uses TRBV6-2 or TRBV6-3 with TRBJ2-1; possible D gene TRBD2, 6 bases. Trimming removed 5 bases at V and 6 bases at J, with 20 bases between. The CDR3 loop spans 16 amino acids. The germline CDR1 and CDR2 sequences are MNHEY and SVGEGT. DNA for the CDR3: TGTGCCAGCAGTCGCCAATCTAGCGTTCCACCCAATGAGCAGTTCTTC. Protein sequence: CASSRQSSVPPNEQFF.

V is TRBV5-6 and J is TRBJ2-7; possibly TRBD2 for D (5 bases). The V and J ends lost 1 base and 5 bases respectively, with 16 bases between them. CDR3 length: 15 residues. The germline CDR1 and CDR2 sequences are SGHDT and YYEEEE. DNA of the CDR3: TGTGCCAGCAGCTTGAACATCGGGGATCTCGACGAGCAGTACTTC. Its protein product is CASSLNIGDLDEQYF.

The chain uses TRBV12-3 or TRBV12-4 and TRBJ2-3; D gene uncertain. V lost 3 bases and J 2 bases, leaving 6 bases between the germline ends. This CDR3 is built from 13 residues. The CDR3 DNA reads TGTGCCAGCAGTTTCCGGGTCACAGATACGCAGTATTTT. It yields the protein CASSFRVTDTQYF.

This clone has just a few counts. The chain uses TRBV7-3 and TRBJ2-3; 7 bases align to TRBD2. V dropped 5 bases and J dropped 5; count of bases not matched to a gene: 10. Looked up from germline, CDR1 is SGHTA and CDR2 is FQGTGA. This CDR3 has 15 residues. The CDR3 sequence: CASSPGRGVEDTQYF. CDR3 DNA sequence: TGTGCCAGCAGCCCGGGACGGGGGGTTGAAGATACGCAGTATTTT.

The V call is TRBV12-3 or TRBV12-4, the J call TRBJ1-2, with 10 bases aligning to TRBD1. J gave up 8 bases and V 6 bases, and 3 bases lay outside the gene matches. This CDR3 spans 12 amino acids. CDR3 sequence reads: CASRPGQGGYTF. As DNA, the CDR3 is TGTGCCAGCAGACCGGGACAGGGGGGCTACACCTTC.